A selection of T cell receptor beta chains follows, all from one sample in a study of STAT5B mutations in CD4+ large granular lymphocyte leukemia. The table came from immunoSEQ multiplex PCR; TCRdb's copy has only in-frame clones and leaves some out. This table has around 35,000 clones, about 65% appearing once. Sequencing used CD4+ T cells from blood buffy coats. These TCRs come from a human donor in good health. Each CDR3 is given with its conserved first and last residue. The D gene is left open where the match is weak. The size field is filled for only some rows; it gives once, few, many or a size class.

j_call v_call clone_size d_call cdr3_nt cdr3_aa
TRBJ1-5 TRBV6-1 NA TRBD1 TGTGCCAGCGGATGGACAGGGGATCAGCCCCAGCATTTT CASGWTGDQPQHF
TRBJ1-1 TRBV7-2 few NA TGTGCCAGCAGCTCCCGGGCCACTATGAACACTGAAGCTTTCTTT CASSSRATMNTEAFF
TRBJ1-5 TRBV6-6 NA NA TGTGCCAGCAGACCCGGACAGTCTGTGCAGCCCCAGCATTTT CASRPGQSVQPQHF
TRBJ2-4 TRBV5-4 NA TRBD1 TGTGCCAGCAGCCAGGACGGACAGGGCAACATTCAGTACTTC CASSQDGQGNIQYF
TRBJ1-6 TRBV6-1 NA NA TGTGCCAGCAGTGGTCAGTACGGGGCTTCACCCCTCCACTTT CASSGQYGASPLHF
TRBJ1-1 TRBV2 few NA TGTGCCAGCAGTCGAGATAACACTGAAGCTTTCTTT CASSRDNTEAFF
TRBJ1-4 TRBV18 NA NA TGTGCCAGCTCACCTTTGGGGGGGCAGAATGAAAAACTGTTTTTT CASSPLGGQNEKLFF
TRBJ2-3 TRBV7-8 NA NA TGTGCCAGCAGCCCCCTTTACAGTGCTCCAGATACGCAGTATTTT CASSPLYSAPDTQYF
TRBJ1-1 TRBV2 NA TRBD1 TGTGCCAGCACCCCCTCGACAGGGACGAACACTGAAGCTTTCTTT CASTPSTGTNTEAFF
TRBJ1-4 TRBV11-3 NA NA TGTGCCAGCAGCTTAGGACTCCTAGCAACTAATGAAAAACTGTTTTTT CASSLGLLATNEKLFF
TRBJ2-7 TRBV7-9 NA NA TGTGCCAGCAGCCCTCAAACCTACGAGCAGTACTTC CASSPQTYEQYF
TRBJ2-3 TRBV2 NA TRBD2 TGTGCCAACCTTCAAGCGGGGGGCACAGATACGCAGTATTTT CANLQAGGTDTQYF
TRBJ1-3 TRBV9 NA NA TGTGCCAGCAGCGTAGGACCGAGAGGCCCTGGAAACACCATATATTTT CASSVGPRGPGNTIYF
TRBJ2-7 TRBV29-1 NA NA TGCAGCGCTAGAGACCCGGGACGGTTTTCCGAGCAGTACTTC CSARDPGRFSEQYF
TRBJ2-1 TRBV7-3 NA NA TGTGCCAGCAGCTTAATCCCCGCCCGTTACAATGAGCAGTTCTTC CASSLIPARYNEQFF
TRBJ2-3 TRBV7-6 NA TRBD2 TGTGCCAGCAGCTTAGCGCTAGCGGGGGGGTCCCTCACAGATACGCAGTATTTT CASSLALAGGSLTDTQYF
TRBJ1-1 TRBV19 NA NA TGTGCCAGTAGTATATGGAGGGCGGAGGGCACTGAAGCTTTCTTT CASSIWRAEGTEAFF
TRBJ2-2 TRBV11-3 NA TRBD1 TGTGCCAGCAACGACCCGAGGGGGCCCGGGGAGCTGTTTTTT CASNDPRGPGELFF
TRBJ1-5 TRBV7-2 NA NA TGTGCCAGCAGCCCAGAGGCGAATAGCAATCAGCCCCAGCATTTT CASSPEANSNQPQHF
TRBJ2-2 TRBV5-1 NA NA TGCGCCAGCAGCTTGCGGCCCACTGCGAACACCGGGGAGCTGTTTTTT CASSLRPTANTGELFF
TRBJ1-3 TRBV18 NA NA TGTGCCAGCTCACCACCTGTGAGCTCTGGAAACACCATATATTTT CASSPPVSSGNTIYF
TRBJ1-1 TRBV10-1 NA NA TGCGCCAGCAAGGGACAACTGAACACTGAAGCTTTCTTT CASKGQLNTEAFF
TRBJ1-2 TRBV11-3 NA NA TGTGCCAGCAGCTTAGAGTCGACGGGACATCCCTATGGCTACACCTTC CASSLESTGHPYGYTF
TRBJ2-3 TRBV7-2 NA NA TGTGCCAGCAGCCGACAGTTAGATACGCAGTATTTT CASSRQLDTQYF
TRBJ1-5 TRBV29-1 NA NA TGCAGCGTTTCCGGGGCCAATCAGCCCCAGCATTTT CSVSGANQPQHF
TRBJ1-2 TRBV19 NA NA TGTGCCAGTAGTATAGAGGGAAGAGGGCTGAATGGCTACACCTTC CASSIEGRGLNGYTF
TRBJ1-4 TRBV6-1 NA NA TGTGCCAGCAGTGAACCCCGTTGGCAGTATAATGAAAAACTGTTTTTT CASSEPRWQYNEKLFF
TRBJ1-4 TRBV7-9 few NA TGTGCCAGCAGCTTCGGCGGGGCTTCAACTAATGAAAAACTGTTTTTT CASSFGGASTNEKLFF
TRBJ1-4 TRBV28 NA NA TGTGCCAGCAGTTCCCCTCAATCCGGTGGGGAAAAACTGTTTTTT CASSSPQSGGEKLFF
TRBJ2-3 TRBV25-1 NA NA TGTGCCAGCAGCCCTGAGAGGACTAGCACAGATACGCAGTATTTT CASSPERTSTDTQYF
TRBJ1-4 TRBV5-5 NA NA TGTGCCAGCAGCTTGGCCGACAGAGTAGCAGGAAAACTGTTTTTT CASSLADRVAGKLFF
TRBJ1-1 TRBV6-5 NA NA TGTGCCAGCAGTTACTCCGCAGGGGTGAACACTGAAGCTTTCTTT CASSYSAGVNTEAFF
TRBJ2-1 TRBV5-1 NA NA TGCGCCAGCAGCGGACAGACTAGCCGGCTTTCTGGTGAGCAGTTCTTC CASSGQTSRLSGEQFF
TRBJ1-6 TRBV5-5 NA NA TGTGCCAGCAGCTTGGTGGCCAGGGCGGACTCACCCCTCCACTTT CASSLVARADSPLHF
TRBJ2-2 TRBV10-2 once NA TGCGCCAGCAGTGAACGCCGGGACACCACCGGGGAGCTGTTTTTT CASSERRDTTGELFF
TRBJ2-3 TRBV12-5 NA NA TGTGCTAGTGGTTTGGCGAAACTAGGAGATACGCAGTATTTT CASGLAKLGDTQYF
TRBJ1-2 TRBV9 NA NA TGTGCCAGCAGCGTAGGAGGGGCTTCCTTCGGCTACACCTTC CASSVGGASFGYTF
TRBJ1-2 TRBV9 few NA TGTGCCAGCAGCAAGGGGGTGGGTAAGGACTATGGCTACACCTTC CASSKGVGKDYGYTF